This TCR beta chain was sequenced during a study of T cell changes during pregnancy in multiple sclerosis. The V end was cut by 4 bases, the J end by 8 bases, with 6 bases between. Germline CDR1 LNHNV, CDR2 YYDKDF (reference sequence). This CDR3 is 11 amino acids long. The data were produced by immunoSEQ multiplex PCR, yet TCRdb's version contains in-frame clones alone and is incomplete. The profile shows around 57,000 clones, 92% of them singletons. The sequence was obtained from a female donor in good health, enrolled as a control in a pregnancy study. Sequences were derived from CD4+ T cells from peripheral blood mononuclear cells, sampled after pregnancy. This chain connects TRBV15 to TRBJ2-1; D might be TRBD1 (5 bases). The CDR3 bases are TGTGCCACCAGCACCAGGGATGAGCAGTTCTTC. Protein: CATSTRDEQFF.